This TCR beta chain was sequenced for a study of T cell responses to AZD1222 COVID-19 vaccine. General observations from the study: Only a handful of individuals given AZD1222 were seropositive at baseline. The donor group comprised mostly white British people and more females; the analysis possibly underestimated clonal diversity. A reported finding is that nearly half of spike-specific TCRs target unmutated variant regions.

Remarks on this clone: Its antigen is still unknown.

Repertoires were generated with immunoSEQ multiplex PCR, while TCRdb's copy carries only in-frame clones and drops some. The repertoire has 190,000 or so clones, approximately 93% of them found once; the top ten carry approximately 1%. The origin of this receptor is an adult who received the AZD1222 COVID-19 vaccine. Sample: peripheral blood, taken 28 days after the second AZD1222 dose.

The CDR3 here is CASSAPTGVFEKLFF. CDR3 in DNA: TGTGCCAGCAGCGCGCCGACAGGGGTGTTTGAAAAACTGTTTTTT. This chain connects TRBV5-6 to TRBJ1-4, with 8 bases aligning to TRBD1. The CDR3 contains 15 residues. CDR1 is SGHDT and CDR2 is YYEEEE in the germline V gene. The trim removed 4 bases at V and 7 bases at J, leaving 9 bases unmatched.